Listed below are T cell receptor beta chains from one sample, sequenced in a study of radiotherapy plus CTLA-4 blockade in lung cancer. This table comes from immunoSEQ multiplex PCR, and its TCRdb copy is limited to in-frame clones, with some not included. The sample yields 45,000 to 55,000 clones, 70% to 90% seen once. This material consisted of peripheral blood, taken from a patient treated with radiotherapy plus ipilimumab. The receptors shown here come from a human donor with non-small cell lung cancer whose response to radiotherapy plus ipilimumab could not be evaluated. Both conserved end residues are part of each CDR3. A D gene is named only where the DNA matches it firmly.

TRBV4-1	TRBD1	16	TRBJ1-2	CASSQEGGQGYSGYTF
TRBV5-4	.	12	TRBJ2-7	CASSLRGYEQYF
TRBV7-9	.	17	TRBJ2-1	CASSLAPGGGSYNEQFF
TRBV28	.	16	TRBJ2-1	CASSPGGAMGTNEQFF
TRBV7-2	.	15	TRBJ2-3	CASSLGGSRADTQYF
TRBV7-2	.	14	TRBJ1-2	CASSSGQRNYGYTF
TRBV7-2	TRBD1	16	TRBJ2-5	CASSSGVGQGQETQYF
TRBV7-2	.	13	TRBJ2-5	CASSLVRGETQYF
TRBV7-2	.	15	TRBJ2-1	CASSSLAVSYNEQFF
TRBV25-1	TRBD2	13	TRBJ2-1	CASSGLGRDEQFF
TRBV5-1	.	14	TRBJ2-1	CASSLLGGADEQFF
TRBV5-6	TRBD1	15	.	CASSLVWDSGYEQYF
TRBV7-2	.	14	TRBJ2-7	CASSPRQFSYEQYF
TRBV9	TRBD2	16	TRBJ2-1	CASSVAGSGLLNEQFF
TRBV4-3	.	14	TRBJ1-4	CASTASEESEKLFF
TRBV6-1	.	13	TRBJ1-1	CASKRTANTEAFF
TRBV7-2	TRBD2	16	TRBJ2-1	CASSRNGRGTRDEQFF
TRBV4-3	.	14	TRBJ2-1	CASSQEMYSGEQFF
TRBV6-4	TRBD2	14	TRBJ2-3	CASSPSGGKGTQYF
TRBV9	.	15	TRBJ2-1	CASSARDYSYNEQFF